The rows below give T cell receptor beta chains drawn from one sample of a study of T cells after somatic rescue of genetic block. Using immunoSEQ multiplex PCR, the repertoire was profiled, and TCRdb retains in-frame clones only, with some absent. The sample contains 60,000 to 75,000 clones, about 91% of which appear only once. The sequencing input was peripheral blood mononuclear cells (PBMCs). The receptors shown here come from a man aged 40-50 years. Both conserved end residues are part of each CDR3. A D gene is named only where the DNA matches it firmly. A row's size may be missing; if present it is once, few, many or a size class.

TRBV2	TRBJ1-5	NA	NA	TGTGCCAGCAGTGCTGGGAATAGCAATCAGCCCCAGCATTTT	CASSAGNSNQPQHF
TRBV11-2	TRBJ2-1	NA	NA	TGTGCCAGCAGTTTAAGTGGGTACAATGAGCAGTTCTTC	CASSLSGYNEQFF
TRBV9	TRBJ2-7	NA	NA	TGTGCCAGCAGCGTAGTCCCAGGAACCTACGAGCAGTACTTC	CASSVVPGTYEQYF
TRBV6-1	TRBJ2-3	NA	NA	TGTGCCAGCAGTGAATCTGGTACGCAGTATTTT	CASSESGTQYF
TRBV6-5	TRBJ1-5	NA	TRBD1	TGTGCCAGCAGTCCAAGGGGAAGGGGGCATCAGCCCCAGCATTTT	CASSPRGRGHQPQHF
TRBV10-2	TRBJ1-2	once	NA	TGCGCCAGCAGTGGTGATTACTATGGCTACACCTTC	CASSGDYYGYTF
TRBV6-1	TRBJ2-2	NA	NA	TGTGCCAGCAGTGGACAGGTGGCCGGGGAGCTGTTTTTT	CASSGQVAGELFF
TRBV7-9	TRBJ1-2	NA	NA	TGTGCCAGCAGCTTAAACACCGGGGGCCCTAACTATGGCTACACCTTC	CASSLNTGGPNYGYTF
TRBV7-6	TRBJ2-5	NA	NA	TGTGCCAGCAGCTCAAGACCCCAAGAGACCCAGTACTTC	CASSSRPQETQYF
TRBV7-8	TRBJ2-5	NA	NA	TGTGCCAGCACCCCTATAGCCCGGTCCGGGGAGACCCAGTACTTC	CASTPIARSGETQYF
TRBV4-3	TRBJ1-1	NA	NA	TGCGCCAGCAGCCGGGAAAGTGGCAGTGAAGCTTTCTTT	CASSRESGSEAFF
TRBV7-2	TRBJ2-3	few	TRBD1	TGTGCCAGCAGCTTAGCGCAGGGGGGCACAGATACGCAGTATTTT	CASSLAQGGTDTQYF
TRBV4-1	TRBJ2-7	NA	NA	TGCGCCAGCAGCCACCCCGGCTCCTACGAGCAGTACTTC	CASSHPGSYEQYF
TRBV2	TRBJ1-1	few	NA	TGTGCCAGCGGTAGACAGATGAACACTGAAGCTTTCTTT	CASGRQMNTEAFF
TRBV4-3	TRBJ2-4	NA	NA	TGCGCCAGCAGCCAAGCGGCAGGTCCCACCAAAAACATTCAGTACTTC	CASSQAAGPTKNIQYF
TRBV18	TRBJ2-3	once	NA	TGTGCCAGCTCACCACGGGTACCCCCAGATACGCAGTATTTT	CASSPRVPPDTQYF
TRBV2	TRBJ1-5	NA	NA	TGTGCCAGCAGTGTAGTTTTATCTGGGGGCGCTCGGCAGCCCCAGCATTTT	CASSVVLSGGARQPQHF
TRBV5-1	TRBJ2-2	NA	TRBD1	TGCGCCAGCAGTCCAGGGGGCCAGGGCACCGGGGAGCTGTTTTTT	CASSPGGQGTGELFF
TRBV5-1	TRBJ2-7	NA	TRBD2	TGCGCCAGCGGCCCCCTAGCGGGAGGATCCTACGAGCAGTACTTC	CASGPLAGGSYEQYF
TRBV7-9	TRBJ2-7	NA	NA	TGTGCCAGCAGCTTACTCATCTCCTACGAGCAGTACTTC	CASSLLISYEQYF
TRBV6-1	TRBJ1-4	NA	NA	TGTGCCAGCATCCGAATCTGGGGTCGAGGGGAAAAACTGTTTTTT	CASIRIWGRGEKLFF
TRBV9	TRBJ2-1	NA	TRBD2	TGTGCCAGCAGCGGGACTAGTGCGGTTGAGCAGTTCTTC	CASSGTSAVEQFF
TRBV28	TRBJ2-5	NA	TRBD1	TGTGCCAGCACCAAGGGGGACAGAAACCAAGAGACCCAGTACTTC	CASTKGDRNQETQYF
TRBV10-3	TRBJ2-1	NA	TRBD2	TGTGCCATCAGTAAAGGGACTAATCACAATGAGCAGTTCTTC	CAISKGTNHNEQFF
TRBV7-6	TRBJ2-2	NA	NA	TGTGCCAGCAGCTTAATGGGCGGGGAGCTGTTTTTT	CASSLMGGELFF
TRBV25-1	TRBJ2-7	NA	TRBD1	TGTGCCAGCAGTGAATGGGGGACAGGAGTACTACGAGAGCAGTACTTC	CASSEWGTGVLREQYF
TRBV5-1	TRBJ2-3	NA	NA	TGCGCCAGCAGCTTGGGTGTCAGGGGAACAGATACGCAGTATTTT	CASSLGVRGTDTQYF
TRBV27	TRBJ2-1	NA	NA	TGTGCCAGCAGTTTCCTCCGGGACCAATACAATGAGCAGTTCTTC	CASSFLRDQYNEQFF
TRBV7-2	TRBJ1-4	few	NA	TGTGCCAGCAGCTTTCGGGGGGAAACAACTAATGAAAAACTGTTTTTT	CASSFRGETTNEKLFF
TRBV7-8	TRBJ2-5	NA	TRBD2	TGTGCCAGCAGCTTAGATGGCGGGAGCAGCGGAGCGACCCAGTACTTC	CASSLDGGSSGATQYF
TRBV2	TRBJ2-2	NA	NA	TGTGCCAGCAGTGACGTAGCGAACACCGGGGAGCTGTTTTTT	CASSDVANTGELFF
TRBV5-1	TRBJ2-1	NA	NA	TGCGCCAGCGCGGGGCAGGGGACCAATGAGCAGTTCTTC	CASAGQGTNEQFF
TRBV5-4	TRBJ2-2	NA	NA	TGTGCCAGCAGTTATAGCCAGTCCGCGAACACCGGGGAGCTGTTTTTT	CASSYSQSANTGELFF
TRBV5-4	TRBJ2-7	NA	NA	TGTGCCAGCAGCCCGGGGCAGAAAAAGAGCTCCTACGAGCAGTACTTC	CASSPGQKKSSYEQYF
TRBV25-1	TRBJ1-4	NA	NA	TGTGCCAGCAGTGCACCGGGACGGGGGAATGAAAAACTGTTTTTT	CASSAPGRGNEKLFF
TRBV5-6	TRBJ1-5	NA	NA	TGTGCCAGCAGCCCAATCTACTCAGGCTTCAATCAGCCCCAGCATTTT	CASSPIYSGFNQPQHF
TRBV7-8	TRBJ1-5	NA	NA	TGTGCCAGCAGCTTCTTGGGACGGGGGTATAGCAATCAGCCCCAGCATTTT	CASSFLGRGYSNQPQHF
TRBV11-2	TRBJ2-1	once	NA	TGTGCCAGCAGCCTTGCTCGGGGGATCTACAATGAGCAGTTCTTC	CASSLARGIYNEQFF
TRBV5-1	TRBJ1-2	NA	TRBD1	TGCGCCAGCAGCTTGGCCGGGGCAGGGGGCCTTGGCTACACCTTC	CASSLAGAGGLGYTF
TRBV29-1	TRBJ2-2	NA	NA	TGCAGCGTTGAAGATCAAGCCGCCGGGGAGCTGTTTTTT	CSVEDQAAGELFF
TRBV7-9	TRBJ2-4	NA	TRBD2	TGTGCCAGCAGCTCCCGCCCCGAGCTAGCGGGGAAAAACATTCAGTACTTC	CASSSRPELAGKNIQYF
TRBV10-2	TRBJ1-4	NA	NA	TGCGCCAGCAGTGTGGGGGACCATACAACTAATGAAAAACTGTTTTTT	CASSVGDHTTNEKLFF
TRBV27	TRBJ2-7	NA	NA	TGTGCCAGCAGCCGGCGGGAACCCTACGAGCAGTACTTC	CASSRREPYEQYF
TRBV18	TRBJ1-5	NA	NA	TGTGCCAGCTCACCCTCACTGGGCAATCAGCCCCAGCATTTT	CASSPSLGNQPQHF
TRBV19	TRBJ1-2	NA	NA	TGTGCCAGTAGTATTAGTCCCAGAAACTATGGCTACACCTTC	CASSISPRNYGYTF
TRBV19	TRBJ1-2	NA	NA	TGTGCCAGTAGTATAGAATGGGGATTAGAAGGCTACACCTTC	CASSIEWGLEGYTF
TRBV13	TRBJ2-7	NA	NA	TGTGCCAGCAGCCCAGGCGATCGCCGAGCCTACGAGCAGTACTTC	CASSPGDRRAYEQYF
TRBV2	TRBJ1-2	NA	NA	TGTGCCAGCAGTGCGGCAGGGTGGGGGATTAATGGCTACACCTTC	CASSAAGWGINGYTF
TRBV30	TRBJ2-5	NA	TRBD2	TGTGCCTGGAATCGGGGGGTAATGGAGACCCAGTACTTC	CAWNRGVMETQYF
TRBV6-5	TRBJ2-7	NA	NA	TGTGCCAGCAGTCCCTTGCTGGGGAGCTCCTACGAGCAGTACTTC	CASSPLLGSSYEQYF
TRBV14	TRBJ2-3	once	NA	TGTGCCAGCAGCCAGAACCCGGGACTTACACAGGATACGCAGTATTTT	CASSQNPGLTQDTQYF